The clone carrying this T cell receptor beta chain was seen ten or more times. As yet, its antigen is unknown. This specimen belongs to a study of T cells in Graves' hyperthyroidism and ophthalmopathy. Study-wide results and limits: From stable hyperthyroidism, ophthalmopathy was separated by a 13 V-J model. Blood also contained most expanded thyroid clonotypes above 0.001.

Amplification of TCR beta CDR3 regions was performed using RNA transcripts as template. RT-PCR in the first round (using the HTBI primer set) targeted the TCR CDR3. Each CDR3 protein gets one entry after TCRdb re-called the multiplex PCR reads with MiXCR. Of some 700,000 distinct CDR3 sequences listed, approximately 15% are singletons. Diagnoses were established using clinical symptoms, serum thyroxine and TRAb, thyroid ultrasound and orbital computed tomography. This CDR3 has 16 amino acids. V lost 1 base, J lost 1 base, and 10 bases lay in between. The V gene's germline CDR1 is MDHEN and CDR2 SYDVKM.

The clonotype originates from a man aged 50-60 years with Graves' hyperthyroidism. This rearrangement joins TRBV28 to TRBJ2-2; possible D gene TRBD1, 6 bases. The specimen sequenced was blood. This CDR3 is CASSLSETGNTGELFF. CDR3 DNA: TGTGCCAGCAGTTTATCCGAGACAGGGAACACCGGGGAGCTGTTTTTT.